A single sample gave rise to the 18 T cell receptor beta chains below, sequenced in a study of T cell responses to AZD1222 COVID-19 vaccine. Sequencing was performed with immunoSEQ multiplex PCR; in TCRdb, only in-frame clones are kept and a portion is missing. The sample holds under 110,000 clones, 75% to 90% seen once. The sequencing used peripheral blood, collected on day 0 of AZD1222 vaccination. The receptors derive from an adult in good health.

This clone was counted only a few times. The chain links TRBV6-6 to TRBJ2-1, with 8 bases fitting TRBD1. Trimming at V came to 2 bases and at J to 2 bases, leaving 2 bases not matched to a gene. Per germline, CDR1 MNHNY and CDR2 SVGAGI (reference sequence). CDR3 length: 15 residues. CDR3 sequence reads: CASSYADRAYNEQFF. Here the CDR3 DNA reads TGTGCCAGCAGTTACGCGGACAGGGCCTACAATGAGCAGTTCTTC.

The gene calls are TRBV7-9 and TRBJ1-4; D might be TRBD1 (5 bases). CDR1 SEHNR and CDR2 FQNEAQ come from the germline V gene (reference sequence). This CDR3 is 14 amino acids long. V lost 4 bases, J lost 7 bases, and 13 bases lay in between. DNA of the CDR3: TGTGCCAGCAGCTCTGGGACGAGGGGTGAAAAACTGTTTTTT. Its translation is CASSSGTRGEKLFF.

J is TRBJ1-1 and V is TRBV4-2, with D hard to call. Trimming cost V 0 bases and J 5 bases, with 10 bases left between them. The germline V gene has CDR1 LGHNA and CDR2 YNFKEQ. The CDR3 runs to 14 residues. CDR3 region: CASSQDGSSTEAFF. CDR3 in DNA: TGTGCCAGCAGCCAAGACGGGTCTAGTACTGAAGCTTTCTTT.

The V gene is TRBV30, the J gene TRBJ2-3, with a weak D call TRBD1 (5 bases). The CDR3 runs to 12 residues. V was clipped by 5 bases and J by 2 bases, with 8 bases between them. Germline assignment: CDR1 GTSNPN and CDR2 SVGIG (reference sequence). CDR3 in amino acids: CAWGHLTDTQYF. Here the CDR3 DNA reads TGTGCCTGGGGACACCTCACAGATACGCAGTATTTT.

This clone was seen more than once but under ten times. This chain connects TRBV7-2 to TRBJ1-2; D might be TRBD1 (6 bases). V lost 5 bases and J 8 bases, leaving 12 bases between the germline ends. The CDR3 consists of 12 residues. CDR1 and CDR2 (germline): SGHTA, FQGNSA. The CDR3 spells CASSIDRNGYTF. CDR3 coding DNA: TGTGCCAGCAGCATAGACAGGAACGGCTACACCTTC.

The chain employs TRBV7-9 and TRBJ1-1; D gene uncertain. The V gene's germline CDR1 is SEHNR and CDR2 FQNEAQ (reference sequence). The ends were cut back, 5 bases at V and 0 bases at J, with 7 bases in the middle. The CDR3 has 13 residues. The CDR3 sequence is CASSEALNTEAFF. DNA for the CDR3: TGTGCCAGCAGCGAGGCGTTGAACACTGAAGCTTTCTTT.

This clone was recorded a few times. Other nucleotide sequences from this sample produce the same CDR3. The genes are TRBV7-2 and TRBJ1-1; 7 bases are shared with TRBD1. The CDR3 consists of 17 residues. The germline V gene has CDR1 SGHTA and CDR2 FQGNSA. J gave up 3 bases and V 7 bases, and 17 bases lay outside the gene matches. The CDR3 loop is CASTRPKGARFDTEAFF. CDR3 sequence (DNA): TGTGCCAGCACCCGCCCCAAGGGGGCCAGATTTGACACTGAAGCTTTCTTT.

This chain joins TRBV6-5 and TRBJ2-7; unclear D gene. This CDR3 has 14 residues. From germline, CDR1 is MNHEY and CDR2 SVGAGI. With 0 bases removed from V and 3 bases from J, the gap between germline ends came to 9 bases. The CDR3 nucleotides read TGTGCCAGCAGTTACTCGGGGATCAACTACGAGCAGTACTTC. Translating gives CASSYSGINYEQYF.

V usage is TRBV9 and J usage is TRBJ1-5; D call uncertain. CDR3 length: 14 residues. Germline assignment: CDR1 SGDLS and CDR2 YYNGEE. With 0 bases removed from V and 2 bases from J, the gap between germline ends came to 6 bases. The DNA of the CDR3 is TGTGCCAGCAGCGTAGATGCGGGCAATCAGCCCCAGCATTTT. Its translation: CASSVDAGNQPQHF.

The V and J genes are TRBV6-2 or TRBV6-3 and TRBJ2-6; D ambiguous. Trimming took 2 bases from V and 1 from J, leaving 9 bases between them. Germline assignment: CDR1 MNHEY and CDR2 SVGEGT. The CDR3 has 16 amino acids. CDR3 region: CASSYPRKSGANVLTF. The CDR3 nucleotides read TGTGCCAGCAGTTACCCGCGAAAGTCTGGGGCCAACGTCCTGACTTTC.

DNA for the CDR3: TGTGCCAGCAGCGCCCGACTAGCGGGTCCCTACGAGCAGTACTTC. It codes for CASSARLAGPYEQYF. The gene calls are TRBV9 and TRBJ2-7; 10 bases match TRBD2. Germline trimming cut 3 bases from V and 2 bases from J; bases unmatched to any gene: 5. The germline V gene encodes CDR1 SGDLS and CDR2 YYNGEE. This CDR3 contains 15 residues.

This clone was picked up one time. The chain employs TRBV3-1 (or the pseudogene TRBV3-2) and TRBJ1-3, with a tentative D call TRBD1 (5 bases). Trimming stripped 4 bases from V and 4 bases from J, with 8 bases between. The CDR3 consists of 13 residues. Germline V gene sequence: CDR1 LGHDT, CDR2 YNNKEL (reference sequence). CDR3 amino acids: CASSPGHGNTIYF. CDR3 in DNA: TGTGCCAGCAGCCCCGGACACGGAAACACCATATATTTT.

The chain is built from TRBV7-2 and TRBJ1-2; perhaps TRBD1 as D (6 bases). There are 12 residues in the CDR3. V lost 3 bases and J 8 bases, leaving 10 bases between the germline ends. CDR1 SGHTA and CDR2 FQGNSA come from the germline V gene. The CDR3 bases are TGTGCCAGCAGCTTTGGACAGAAAGGCTACACCTTC. Translation gives CASSFGQKGYTF.

The V gene is TRBV24-1, the J gene TRBJ2-5; maybe TRBD2 (5 bases). The CDR3 sequence is 13 residues long. Trimming stripped 9 bases from V and 0 bases from J, with 10 bases between. Germline CDR1 and CDR2: KGHDR and SFDVKD. The CDR3 DNA follows: TGTGCCACCGGGGAGCTACACCAAGAGACCCAGTACTTC. Translation: CATGELHQETQYF.

The chain combines TRBV9 with TRBJ2-1; D gene uncertain. The CDR3 has 13 amino acids. Germline V gene lookup returns CDR1 SGDLS and CDR2 YYNGEE. V was trimmed by 1 base and J by 9 bases, leaving 11 bases between them. The CDR3 region is CASSVNTDGEQFF. The CDR3 region has the DNA TGTGCCAGCAGCGTAAATACGGACGGTGAGCAGTTCTTC.

This clone appeared once. The chain is built from TRBV29-1 and TRBJ1-1; perhaps TRBD1 as D (5 bases). With 7 bases removed from V and 7 bases from J, the gap between germline ends came to 10 bases. The CDR3 loop spans 10 amino acids. Germline V gene lookup returns CDR1 SQVTM and CDR2 ANQGSEA. This chain's CDR3 is CSGGGVEAFF. The CDR3 DNA is TGCAGCGGCGGGGGGGTTGAAGCTTTCTTT.

This clone occurred a few times. The genes are TRBV4-1 and TRBJ1-4; D is unresolved. The CDR3 runs 15 residues. Trimming took 1 base from V and 2 from J, leaving 8 bases between them. Germline V gene sequence: CDR1 MGHRA, CDR2 YSYEKL. The CDR3, as DNA: TGCGCCAGCAGCCAAGGAATAGGGACTAATGAAAAACTGTTTTTT. Translating gives CASSQGIGTNEKLFF.

The CDR3 protein is CASSGTNFPHEQYF. CDR3 sequence (DNA): TGTGCCTCATCGGGAACAAATTTTCCCCACGAGCAGTACTTC. The chain recombines TRBV6-5 with TRBJ2-7; D may be TRBD2 (5 bases). The V end was cut by 11 bases, the J end by 5 bases, with 22 bases between. This CDR3 has 14 residues. Germline CDR1 and CDR2: MNHEY and SVGAGI.